The T cell receptor (beta chain) under discussion was sequenced for a study of T cells after yellow fever vaccination. Regarding the study as a whole: Abundant bulk-derived clonotypes could contaminate FACS-sorted repertoires. Post-booster repertoires again held most primary-vaccination clones (roughly 95% CD4, roughly 89% CD8).

MiXCR, applied by TCRdb to the 5' RACE reads, yields one record per CDR3 protein. The profile covers 450,000 to 550,000 distinct CDR3 sequences, with 15% to 20% appearing a single time and roughly an eighth taken by the ten largest. V lost 4 bases to trimming and J lost 3 bases, with 9 bases between them. CDR3 length: 13 residues. Germline CDR1 and CDR2: SGHRS and YFSETQ. This clonotype was observed a handful of times. No antigen is known for it. The chain uses TRBV5-1 and TRBJ2-3, with D tentatively TRBD1 (5 bases). The clonotype was recovered from a man between 25 and 39 years old who received the YFV17D yellow fever vaccine. Sequences were derived from PBMCs, sampled 15 days after the yellow fever booster vaccination. This CDR3 is CASSKAGTDTQYF. In DNA, the CDR3 is TGCGCCAGCAGCAAAGCAGGGACAGATACGCAGTATTTT.